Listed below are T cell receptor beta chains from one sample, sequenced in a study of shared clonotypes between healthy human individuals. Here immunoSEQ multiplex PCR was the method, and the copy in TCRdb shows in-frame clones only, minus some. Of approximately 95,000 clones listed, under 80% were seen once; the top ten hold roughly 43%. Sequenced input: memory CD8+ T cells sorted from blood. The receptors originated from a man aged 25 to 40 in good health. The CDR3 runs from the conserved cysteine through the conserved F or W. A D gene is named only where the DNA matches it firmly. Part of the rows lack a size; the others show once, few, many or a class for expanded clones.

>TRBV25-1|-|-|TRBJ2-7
TGTGCCAGCAGTGAAGATAGAAGCCACGAGCAGTACTTC
CASSEDRSHEQYF
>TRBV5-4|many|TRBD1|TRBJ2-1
TGTGCCAGCAGCGGGACAGGGGAGTTGGACCTAGATCCGTTCTTC
CASSGTGELDLDPFF
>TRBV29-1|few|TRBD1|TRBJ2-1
TGCAGCGCGGCCAATCCGGGACAGGTTACGGACAATGAGCAGTTCTTC
CSAANPGQVTDNEQFF
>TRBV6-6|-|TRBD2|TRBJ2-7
TGTGCCAGCAGTTACGAAGGGGACGCGGGGGACGAGCAGTACTTC
CASSYEGDAGDEQYF
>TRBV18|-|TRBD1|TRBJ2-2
TGTGCCAGCTCACCAAACACAGGGGGCAGGAGCACCGGGGAGCTGTTTTTT
CASSPNTGGRSTGELFF
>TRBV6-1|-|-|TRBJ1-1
TGTGCCAGCAGTCGCACAACAGGGCACACTGAAGCTTTCTTT
CASSRTTGHTEAFF
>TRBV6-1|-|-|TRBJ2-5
TGTGCCAGCAGTGAACGACACCACCAAGAGACCCAGTACTTC
CASSERHHQETQYF
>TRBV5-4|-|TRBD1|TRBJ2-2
TGTGCCAGCAGCTTGGCCGGGACAGGGGTTTCCGGGGAGCTGTTTTTT
CASSLAGTGVSGELFF
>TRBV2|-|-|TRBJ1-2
TGTGCCAGCATCCCCGCCCCCGGGGACTATGGCTACACCTTC
CASIPAPGDYGYTF
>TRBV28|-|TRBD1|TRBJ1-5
TGTGCCAGCAGTTTAGCCCGACAGGGGGGAAATCAGCCCCAGCATTTT
CASSLARQGGNQPQHF
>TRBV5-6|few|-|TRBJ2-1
TGTGCCAGCAGCTTGGGGTACGCCAGGTCTGGCAATGAGCAGTTCTTC
CASSLGYARSGNEQFF
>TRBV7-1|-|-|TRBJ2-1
TGTGCCAGCAGCTTAGTCTGGCAGAATGAGCAGTTCTTC
CASSLVWQNEQFF
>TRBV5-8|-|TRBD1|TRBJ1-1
TGTGCCAGCAGCACAACAGGGGCCACTGAAGCTTTCTTT
CASSTTGATEAFF
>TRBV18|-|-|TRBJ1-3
TGTGCCAGCTCACCACCGACGGGGTCCCTCTCTGGAAACACCATATATTTT
CASSPPTGSLSGNTIYF
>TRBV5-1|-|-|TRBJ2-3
TGCGCCAGCACCTGGGAGGCAGGGTCTAGCACAGATACGCAGTATTTT
CASTWEAGSSTDTQYF
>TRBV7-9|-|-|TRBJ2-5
TGTGCCAGCAGCTCCCTTAGCGGTATTGAGACCCAGTACTTC
CASSSLSGIETQYF
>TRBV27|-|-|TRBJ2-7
TGTGCCAGCAGTTTAGACAGCTCCTACGAGCAGTACTTC
CASSLDSSYEQYF
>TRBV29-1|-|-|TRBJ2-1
TGCAGCGTTGAGATAGCCGAAACAGTTTACAATGAGCAGTTCTTC
CSVEIAETVYNEQFF
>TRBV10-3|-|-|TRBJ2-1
TGTGCCATCAGTGAGTCAGGAGGAAGCTACAATGAGCAGTTCTTC
CAISESGGSYNEQFF
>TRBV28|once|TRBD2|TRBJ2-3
TGTGCCAGCAGACACGGCGGGAGGGCCGGTCGGCCAGATACGCAGTATTTT
CASRHGGRAGRPDTQYF
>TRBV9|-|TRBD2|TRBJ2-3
TGTGCCAGCAGCCCCCGACTAGCGGGGGTCACAGATACGCAGTATTTT
CASSPRLAGVTDTQYF
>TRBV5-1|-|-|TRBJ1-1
TGCGCCAGCAGCTCCAACCTTCAGAACACTGAAGCTTTCTTT
CASSSNLQNTEAFF
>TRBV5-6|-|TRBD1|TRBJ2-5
TGTGCCAGCAGCTTGGAGGGGGCGTACCAAGAGACCCAGTACTTC
CASSLEGAYQETQYF
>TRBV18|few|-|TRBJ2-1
TGTGCCAGCTCACCGGAAGGGGATCCCTACAATGAGCAGTTCTTC
CASSPEGDPYNEQFF
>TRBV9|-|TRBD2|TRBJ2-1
TGTGCCAGCAGCGTAGATGGCGGGAGACCTAATGAGCAGTTCTTC
CASSVDGGRPNEQFF
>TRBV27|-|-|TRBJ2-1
TGTGCCAGCAGTCCCCCTGGAGGCCCATCCTACAGTGAGCAGTTCTTC
CASSPPGGPSYSEQFF
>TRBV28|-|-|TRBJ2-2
TGTGCCAGCACCTCTTTGGACGTCACCGGGGAGCTGTTTTTT
CASTSLDVTGELFF
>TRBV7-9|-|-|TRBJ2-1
TGTGCCAGCAGCCCGCCCATAGTAAGCCCCTACAATGAGCAGTTCTTC
CASSPPIVSPYNEQFF
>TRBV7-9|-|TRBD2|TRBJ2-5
TGTGCCAGCAGCCCGACTAGCGGGAGTAGGGAGACCCAGTACTTC
CASSPTSGSRETQYF
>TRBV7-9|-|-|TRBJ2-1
TGTGCCAGCAGCTTAGAAACCTCACTAAATGAGCAGTTCTTC
CASSLETSLNEQFF
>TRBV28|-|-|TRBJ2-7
TGTGCCAGCAGTTTTCGTAGCGGAACTCAGCACGAGCAGTACTTC
CASSFRSGTQHEQYF
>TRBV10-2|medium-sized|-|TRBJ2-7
TGCGCCAGCAGTCTAACAGGGCACGAGCAGTACTTC
CASSLTGHEQYF
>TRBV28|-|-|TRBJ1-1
TGTGCCAGCAGAGGACACGACACCACTGAAGCTTTCTTT
CASRGHDTTEAFF
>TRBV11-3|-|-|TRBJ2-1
TGTGCCAGCAGCCAAAAACAGGGTGGCGAGCAGTTCTTC
CASSQKQGGEQFF
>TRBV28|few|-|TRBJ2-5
TGTGCCAGCACACTAGGGTTCCAAGAGACCCAGTACTTC
CASTLGFQETQYF